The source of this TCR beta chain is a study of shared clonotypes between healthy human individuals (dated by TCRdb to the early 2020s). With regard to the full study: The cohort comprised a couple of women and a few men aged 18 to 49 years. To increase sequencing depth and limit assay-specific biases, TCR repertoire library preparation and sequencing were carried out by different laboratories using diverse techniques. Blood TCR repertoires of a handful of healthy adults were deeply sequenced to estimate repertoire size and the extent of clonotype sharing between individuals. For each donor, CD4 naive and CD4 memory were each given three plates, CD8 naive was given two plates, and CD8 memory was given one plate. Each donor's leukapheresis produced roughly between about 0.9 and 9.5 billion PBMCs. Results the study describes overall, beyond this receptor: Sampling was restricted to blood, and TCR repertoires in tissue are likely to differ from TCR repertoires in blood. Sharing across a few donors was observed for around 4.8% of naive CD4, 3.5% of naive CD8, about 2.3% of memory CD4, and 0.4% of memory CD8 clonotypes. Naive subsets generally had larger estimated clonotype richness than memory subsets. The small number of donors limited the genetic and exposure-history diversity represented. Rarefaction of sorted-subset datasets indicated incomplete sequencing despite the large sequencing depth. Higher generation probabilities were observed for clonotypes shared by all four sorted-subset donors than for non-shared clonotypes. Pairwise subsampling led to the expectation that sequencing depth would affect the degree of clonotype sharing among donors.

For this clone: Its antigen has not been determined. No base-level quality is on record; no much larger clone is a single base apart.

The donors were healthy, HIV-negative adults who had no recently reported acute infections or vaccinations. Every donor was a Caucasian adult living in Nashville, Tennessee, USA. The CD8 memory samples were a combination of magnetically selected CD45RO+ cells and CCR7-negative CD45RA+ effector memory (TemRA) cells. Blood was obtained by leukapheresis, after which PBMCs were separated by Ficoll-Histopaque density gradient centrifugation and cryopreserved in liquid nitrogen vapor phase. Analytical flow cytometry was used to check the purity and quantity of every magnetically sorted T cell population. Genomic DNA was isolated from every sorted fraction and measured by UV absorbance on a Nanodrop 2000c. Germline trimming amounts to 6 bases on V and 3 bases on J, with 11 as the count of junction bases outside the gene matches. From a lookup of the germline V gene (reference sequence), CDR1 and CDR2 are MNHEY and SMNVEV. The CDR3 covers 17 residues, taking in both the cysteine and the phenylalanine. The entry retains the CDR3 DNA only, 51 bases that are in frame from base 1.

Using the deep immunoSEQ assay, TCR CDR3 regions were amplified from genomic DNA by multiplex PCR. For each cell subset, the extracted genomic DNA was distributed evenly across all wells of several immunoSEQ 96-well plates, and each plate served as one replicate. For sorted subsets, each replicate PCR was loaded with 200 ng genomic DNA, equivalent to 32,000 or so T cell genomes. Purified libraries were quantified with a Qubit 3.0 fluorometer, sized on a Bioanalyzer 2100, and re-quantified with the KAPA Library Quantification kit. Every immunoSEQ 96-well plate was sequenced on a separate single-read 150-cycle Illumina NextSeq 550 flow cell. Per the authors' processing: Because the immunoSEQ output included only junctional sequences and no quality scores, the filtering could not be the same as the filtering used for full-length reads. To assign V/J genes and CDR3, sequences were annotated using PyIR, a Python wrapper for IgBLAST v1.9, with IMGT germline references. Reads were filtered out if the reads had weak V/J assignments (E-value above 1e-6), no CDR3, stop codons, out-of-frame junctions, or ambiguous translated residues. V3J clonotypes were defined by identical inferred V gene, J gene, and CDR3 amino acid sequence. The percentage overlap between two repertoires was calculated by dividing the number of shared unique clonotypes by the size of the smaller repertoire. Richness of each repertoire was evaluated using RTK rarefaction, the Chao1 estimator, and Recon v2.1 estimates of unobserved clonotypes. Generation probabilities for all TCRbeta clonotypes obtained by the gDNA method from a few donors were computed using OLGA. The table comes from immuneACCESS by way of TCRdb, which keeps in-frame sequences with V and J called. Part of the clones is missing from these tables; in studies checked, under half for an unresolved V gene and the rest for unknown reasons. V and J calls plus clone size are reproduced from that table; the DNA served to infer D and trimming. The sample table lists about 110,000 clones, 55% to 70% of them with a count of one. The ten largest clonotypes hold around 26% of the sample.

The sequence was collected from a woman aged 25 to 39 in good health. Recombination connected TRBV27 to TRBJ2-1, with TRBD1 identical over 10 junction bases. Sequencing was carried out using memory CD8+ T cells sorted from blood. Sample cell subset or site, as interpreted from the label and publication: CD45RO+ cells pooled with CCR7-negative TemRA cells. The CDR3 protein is CASRPTTGTGVYNEQFF. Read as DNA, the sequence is TGTGCCAGCAGACCGACCACCGGGACAGGGGTCTACAATGAGCAGTTCTTC.